This T cell receptor beta chain appears in the sequencing data of a study of response to subunit inactivated influenza vaccine (dated by TCRdb to between 2017 and 2018). Context from the whole study: Deep quantitative profiling of the T cell receptor repertoire was used in the study to follow responses to a trivalent subunit inactivated influenza vaccine.

The library came from RT-PCR. Sequencing instrument: Illumina HiSeq 2500. The public reads were reanalyzed by TCRdb: fastp trimming at Q25, MiXCR alignment, in-frame beta chains only. CDR3 protein duplicates are merged, each entry listing the most common genes and DNA. This sample is represented by hundreds of thousands of distinct CDR3 sequences; 7.6% of them were singletons. The ten largest account for roughly 13% of the sample. Comment on this clonotype: Its recognized antigen is unknown. Base qualities were left out, and no much larger clone turns up one base away.

Inclusive of the bounding cysteine and phenylalanine, the CDR3 is 17 residues long. Just CDR3 DNA is preserved here, 51 bases in frame from base 1. After removal of 4 bases from V and 1 base from J, the junction retains 11 bases not matched to a gene. CDR1 and CDR2 (KGHSH, LQKENI) derive from the germline V gene. Study-level results and caveats: The authors suggested that each seasonal influenza vaccination may recruit only a limited number of new T cells.

This sequence was found in a man between 50 and 69 years old who received an inactivated influenza vaccine. Donor details come from another sample of the same person, matched by shared clones. The chain employs TRBV18 and TRBJ2-3, with 7 middle bases fitting TRBD2. The sample consisted of PBMCs from blood, taken less than 30 months after vaccination. The CDR3 protein sequence reads: CASSRSGTSGGTDTQYF. The sequence in DNA is TGTGCCAGCTCACGCAGCGGGACGTCCGGTGGCACAGATACGCAGTATTTT. The CDR3, completed at both ends by the reference TRBV18 and TRBJ2-3 genes, gives the full variable domain NAGVMQNPRHLVRRRGQEARLRCSPMKGHSHVYWYRQLPEEGLKFMVYLQKENIIDESGMPKERFSAEFPKEGPSILRIQQVVRGDSAAYFCASSRSGTSGGTDTQYFGPGTRLTVL.